This T cell receptor (beta chain) appears in the sequencing data of a study of T-cell reconstitution after alpha-beta-depleted transplantation in children. Construction of the TCRbeta library involved unique molecular identifiers. TCRdb ran MiXCR on the PCR reads and lists one entry per CDR3 protein. The sample holds more than 200,000 distinct CDR3 sequences, approximately 19% seen once. This clonotype was recorded many times. The sequence was collected from a male patient aged 2 to 9 who had a stem cell transplant for acute lymphoblastic leukemia, so the T cells may come from the graft donor. This sample comprised PBMCs, mostly from graft donor cells, obtained 360 days after TCRalphabeta/CD19-depleted stem cell transplant.

CDR3 amino acids: CASSLGDGNEQFF. CDR3 coding DNA: TGTGCCAGCAGCTTAGGGGATGGGAATGAGCAGTTCTTC. The chain has TRBV7-9 and TRBJ2-1; D not resolved. CDR3 length: 13 residues. Germline CDR1 SEHNR, CDR2 FQNEAQ (reference sequence). Trimming cost V 1 base and J 7 bases, with 8 bases left between them.